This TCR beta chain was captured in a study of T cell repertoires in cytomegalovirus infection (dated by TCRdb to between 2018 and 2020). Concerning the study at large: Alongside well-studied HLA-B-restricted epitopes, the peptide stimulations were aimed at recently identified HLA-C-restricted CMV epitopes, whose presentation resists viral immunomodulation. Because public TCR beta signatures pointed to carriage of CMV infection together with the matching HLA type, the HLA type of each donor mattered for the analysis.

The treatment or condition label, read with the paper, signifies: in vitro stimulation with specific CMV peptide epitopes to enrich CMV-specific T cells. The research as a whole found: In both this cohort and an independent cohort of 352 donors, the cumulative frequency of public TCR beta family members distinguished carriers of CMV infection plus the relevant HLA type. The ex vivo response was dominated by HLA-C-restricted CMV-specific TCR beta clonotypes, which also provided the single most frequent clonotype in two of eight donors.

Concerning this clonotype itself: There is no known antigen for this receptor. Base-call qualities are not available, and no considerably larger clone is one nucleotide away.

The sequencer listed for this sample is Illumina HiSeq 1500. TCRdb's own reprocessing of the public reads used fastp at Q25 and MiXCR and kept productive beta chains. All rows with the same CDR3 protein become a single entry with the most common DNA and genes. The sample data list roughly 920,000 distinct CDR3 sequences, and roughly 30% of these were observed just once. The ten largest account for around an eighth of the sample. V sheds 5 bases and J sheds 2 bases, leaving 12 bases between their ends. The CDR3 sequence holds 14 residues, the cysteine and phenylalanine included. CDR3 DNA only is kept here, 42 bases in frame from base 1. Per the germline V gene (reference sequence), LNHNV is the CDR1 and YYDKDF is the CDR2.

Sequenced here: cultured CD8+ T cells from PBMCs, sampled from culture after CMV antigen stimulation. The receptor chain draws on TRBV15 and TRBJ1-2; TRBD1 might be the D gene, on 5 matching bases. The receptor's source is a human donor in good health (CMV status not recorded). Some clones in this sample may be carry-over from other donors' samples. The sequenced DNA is TGTGCCACCAGCCCTGATGGGGGGAACTATGGCTACACCTTC. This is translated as CATSPDGGNYGYTF.